This TCR beta chain was sequenced during a study of blood T cell repertoires in COVID-19. Overall study context: COVID-19 samples collected from the United States, Italy and Spain covered acute and convalescent phases. T cells, B-cell-depleted T cells, or PBMCs provided the cDNA or gDNA that served as material.

This CDR3 has 13 amino acids. Trimming removed 0 bases from V and 6 bases from J, with 8 bases in between. Authors' data handling: Reference gene primers were amplified, and this amplification served to estimate nucleated cell counts. Generated by immunoSEQ multiplex PCR, the TCRdb table keeps only in-frame clones and is missing some. V and J calls plus clone size are reproduced from that table; the DNA served to infer D and trimming. The data hold around 84,000 clones, with 70% to 90% observed a single time. The TCR comes from a man aged 80 or over with active or convalescent COVID-19. Sequenced sample: peripheral blood. This rearrangement joins TRBV12-3 or TRBV12-4 to TRBJ1-2; D is possibly TRBD1 (5 bases). The CDR3 nucleotides read TGTGCCAGCAGTTTAGCAGGGGTTGATGGCTACACCTTC. It yields the protein CASSLAGVDGYTF.